The T cell receptor beta chain described here comes from a study of cytomegalovirus exposure and HLA in healthy donors. The germline V gene encodes CDR1 MDHEN and CDR2 SYDVKM. The CDR3 covers 11 residues. V lost 7 bases and J lost 7, with 10 bases in between. Study-wide findings and caveats: Later on, an analysis found that several of the most significant clusters appeared to be linked to common viral pathogens, which included parvovirus B19. In an earlier analysis, productive rearrangement rates for most beta V segments clustered near 87% or 30%.

In regard to this clone: Its antigen is unidentified.

Vbeta (60) and Jbeta (13) primers were used in the PCR. Profiling relied on immunoSEQ multiplex PCR, and the TCRdb table lists in-frame clones only, not all of them. The sample has more than 90,000 clones, about 75% seen once. Sequencing was done on a sample of PBMCs. This sequence was found in a man aged 35 to 55 in good health and CMV-seropositive. The chain couples TRBV28 to TRBJ2-5, with D unresolved. In DNA, the CDR3 is TGTGCCAGCACTCAGCGAGGGACCCAGTACTTC. It specifies CASTQRGTQYF.